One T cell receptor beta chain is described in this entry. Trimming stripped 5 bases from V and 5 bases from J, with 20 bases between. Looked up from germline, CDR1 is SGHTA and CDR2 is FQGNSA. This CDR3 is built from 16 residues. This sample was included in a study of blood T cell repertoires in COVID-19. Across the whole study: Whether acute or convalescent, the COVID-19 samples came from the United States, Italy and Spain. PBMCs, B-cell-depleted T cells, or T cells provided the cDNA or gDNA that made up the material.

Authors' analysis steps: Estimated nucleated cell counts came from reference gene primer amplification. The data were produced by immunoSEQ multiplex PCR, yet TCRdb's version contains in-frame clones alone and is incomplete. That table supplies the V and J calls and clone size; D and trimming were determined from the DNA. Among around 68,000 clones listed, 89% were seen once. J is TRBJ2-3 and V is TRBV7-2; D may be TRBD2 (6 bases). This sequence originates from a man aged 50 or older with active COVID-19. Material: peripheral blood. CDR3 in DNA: TGTGCCAGCAGCGCCGAGGTCCCGGGGGTTGGAGATACGCAGTATTTT. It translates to CASSAEVPGVGDTQYF.